One and the same sample provided the 18 T cell receptor beta chains below, sequenced in a study of metastatic and nonmetastatic thyroid tumors. TCRdb re-called clones via MiXCR from the PCR reads. This table has about 16,000 clones, more than 10% appearing once. Patients underwent thyroid surgery, and none had received any treatment before it. Sequencing was done on a sample of blood. These TCRs come from a female donor with papillary thyroid cancer or a benign thyroid nodule (not recorded which). Some clones in this sample may be carry-over from other donors' samples.

This clone was seen a few times. The genes are TRBV28 and TRBJ2-3; a possible D gene is TRBD1 (5 bases). V shed 3 bases and J shed 6 bases, with 7 bases lying between them. From germline, CDR1 is MDHEN and CDR2 SYDVKM. The CDR3 totals 12 residues. The CDR3 DNA is TGTGCCAGCAGTTTTCCAGGGGATACGCAGTATTTT. Translation: CASSFPGDTQYF.

There are many counts of this clone. This CDR3 is CASSPRQGNQPQHF. Here the CDR3 DNA reads TGTGCCAGCAGCCCTCGACAGGGGAATCAGCCCCAGCATTTT. The rearrangement links TRBV3-1 to TRBJ1-5; TRBD1 matches at 8 bases. Germline trimming cut 4 bases from V and 4 bases from J; bases unmatched to any gene: 3. Germline values: CDR1 LGHDT, CDR2 YNNKEL (reference sequence). The CDR3 covers 14 residues.

The table lists this clone with many counts. The J gene is TRBJ2-7, the V gene TRBV25-1, with 8 positions matching TRBD2. CDR1 is MGHDK and CDR2 is SYGVNS in the germline V gene. This CDR3 is 14 amino acids long. Losses at the gene ends were 4 bases for V and 2 bases for J; bases not matched to a gene: 4. CDR3 residues: CASSGTSGPYEQYF. The CDR3 DNA is TGTGCCAGCAGTGGCACTAGCGGACCCTACGAGCAGTACTTC.

The CDR3 nucleotides read TGTGCCAGCTTTTCGGGGAGGTCGTTGGTAGTCCAGTACTTC. Translation gives CASFSGRSLVVQYF. The gene calls are TRBV28 and TRBJ2-5; D might be TRBD2 (6 bases). The ends were cut back, 8 bases at V and 10 bases at J, with 23 bases in the middle. This CDR3 is built from 14 residues. CDR1 and CDR2 from the germline V gene are MDHEN and SYDVKM.

This clone has at least ten counts. The chain recombines TRBV5-5 with TRBJ1-3; unclear D gene. The CDR3 contains 15 residues. V gave up 5 bases and J gave up 0 bases, with 12 bases separating them. Germline V gene sequence: CDR1 SGHKS, CDR2 YYEKEE (reference sequence). The CDR3 reads CASSSGRNSGNTIYF. CDR3 nucleotide sequence: TGTGCCAGCAGTTCGGGCCGTAACTCTGGAAACACCATATATTTT. Full variable domain (missing parts from reference TRBV5-5 and TRBJ1-3): DAGVTQSPTHLIKTRGQQVTLRCSPISGHKSVSWYQQVLGQGPQFIFQYYEKEERGRGNFPDRFSARQFPNYSSELNVNALLLGDSALYLCASSSGRNSGNTIYFGEGSWLTVV.

The table lists this clone with a few counts. A much larger clone lies one base from this, so it may be a read error. V usage is TRBV7-8 and J usage is TRBJ1-5; D is unclear. From germline, CDR1 is SGHVS and CDR2 FQNEAQ. This CDR3 region has 13 residues. The V gene lost 5 bases and the J gene lost 9 bases, with 14 bases spanning the gap. CDR3 in amino acids: CASSVALSGPQHF. The CDR3 coding sequence is TGTGCCAGCAGCGTTGCCCTATCAGGGCCCCAGCATTTT.

This clone was observed many times. The rearrangement links TRBV20-1 to TRBJ2-6; D gene ambiguous. The ends were cut back, 4 bases at V and 0 bases at J, with 7 bases in the middle. This CDR3 contains 14 residues. Looked up from germline, CDR1 is DFQATT and CDR2 is SNEGSKA (reference sequence). The CDR3: CSAMTHSGANVLTF. The CDR3 bases are TGCAGTGCTATGACTCACTCTGGGGCCAACGTCCTGACTTTC.

CDR3 residues: CASSPPPLAGGYNEQFF. The CDR3 DNA reads as TGTGCCAGTAGTCCGCCACCTCTAGCGGGTGGGTACAATGAGCAGTTCTTC. The chain is built from TRBV19 and TRBJ2-1, with 8 bases aligning to TRBD2. CDR3 length: 17 amino acids. From germline, CDR1 is LNHDA and CDR2 SQIVND (reference sequence). V shed 5 bases, J shed 4 bases, and the junction held 13 bases outside the gene matches.

This clone was found many times. The CDR3 DNA is TGCAGTGCTAGATCCTACTGGGGACAGCCTAACTATGGCTACACCTTC. Translating it yields CSARSYWGQPNYGYTF. The V and J genes are TRBV20-1 and TRBJ1-2, with 7 bases that match TRBD1. Trimming at V came to 2 bases and at J to 0 bases, leaving 9 bases not matched to a gene. This CDR3 region has 16 residues. The germline V gene has CDR1 DFQATT and CDR2 SNEGSKA (reference sequence).

By share, this clone counts as medium-sized. The chain employs TRBV27 and TRBJ1-2; D call uncertain. Between the trimmed V and J ends, which lost 8 bases and 1 base, there was a span of 5 bases. The CDR3 contains 11 residues. Per the germline V gene, CDR1 is MNHEY and CDR2 is SMNVEV (reference sequence). CDR3 DNA: TGTGCCAGCGGGGATAACTATGGCTACACCTTC. Translating gives CASGDNYGYTF.

Relative to its sample, this clone is medium-sized. The chain couples TRBV15 to TRBJ2-7; D assignment may be TRBD1 or TRBD2 (7 bases each). CDR3 length: 17 residues. The germline CDR1 and CDR2 sequences are LNHNV and YYDKDF (reference sequence). V was pared by 1 base and J by 8 bases, with 24 bases between. The CDR3 is CATSRVAGQASGKKQYF. The CDR3, as DNA: TGTGCCACCAGCAGAGTTGCCGGACAGGCAAGCGGGAAGAAGCAGTACTTC. Variable domain in full (rest from reference TRBV15 and TRBJ2-7): DAMVIQNPRYQVTQFGKPVTLSCSQTLNHNVMYWYQQKSSQAPKLLFHYYDKDFNNEADTPDNFQSRRPNTSFCFLDIRSPGLGDTAMYLCATSRVAGQASGKKQYFGPGTRLTVT.

The chain is built from TRBV20-1 and TRBJ2-2, with D maybe TRBD2 (5 bases). The CDR3 totals 19 residues. V was cut by 2 bases and J by 6 bases, with 28 bases left in between. Germline CDR1 DFQATT, CDR2 SNEGSKA (reference sequence). The CDR3 DNA follows: TGCAGTGCTAGAAACCTCTCCCCTTTGGTAGGCCTGAGGGCCGGGGAGCTGTTTTTT. This sequence encodes CSARNLSPLVGLRAGELFF.

This chain uses TRBV6-1 with TRBJ2-7; 8 positions match TRBD1. The junction had 14 bases not matched to a gene; V was cut back by 6 bases and J by 4 bases. Germline V CDR1 and CDR2: MNHNS, SASEGT. There are 16 residues in the CDR3. The CDR3 nucleotides read TGTGCCAGCAGCTCAACAGGGGGACCTGGCCGTTACGAGCAGTACTTC. Its protein product is CASSSTGGPGRYEQYF.

This clone was seen many times. This rearrangement joins TRBV7-9 to TRBJ1-1; possible D gene TRBD1, 5 bases. The CDR3 has 13 residues. V lost 4 bases and J 6 bases, leaving 12 bases between the germline ends. Germline assignment: CDR1 SEHNR and CDR2 FQNEAQ (reference sequence). The DNA for the CDR3 is TGTGCCAGCAGCTCTAGGGACGGCGCTGAAGCTTTCTTT. Residues: CASSSRDGAEAFF.

This clone was seen at least ten times. This chain links TRBV4-1 with TRBJ2-1; 11 positions match TRBD2. Trimming removed 2 bases from V and 10 bases from J; junction bases left unmatched: 7. CDR1 MGHRA and CDR2 YSYEKL come from the germline V gene. CDR3 length: 15 residues. This CDR3 is CASSQPTSGIREQFF. The CDR3 nucleotides are TGCGCCAGCAGCCAACCGACTAGCGGGATCCGAGAGCAGTTCTTC.

In its sample, this clone was seen many times. The chain has TRBV7-9 and TRBJ2-5; D is perhaps TRBD1 or TRBD2 (5 bases each). The CDR3 is 15 amino acids. Germline lookup yields CDR1 SEHNR and CDR2 FQNEAQ (reference sequence). V lost 1 base and J 2 bases, leaving 11 bases between the germline ends. This CDR3 is CASSLGGSNQETQYF. CDR3 sequence (DNA): TGTGCCAGCAGCTTAGGGGGGTCGAATCAAGAGACCCAGTACTTC.

This clone was counted many times. V and J are TRBV7-9 and TRBJ2-7; D ambiguous. The CDR3 consists of 13 residues. Trimming took 1 base from V and 0 from J, leaving 4 bases between them. The germline V gene encodes CDR1 SEHNR and CDR2 FQNEAQ (reference sequence). The chain's CDR3 is CASSLGNSYEQYF. CDR3 sequence (DNA): TGTGCCAGCAGCTTAGGGAACTCCTACGAGCAGTACTTC.

To note about this clone: This clone may be a read error of a much larger clone one base away. The rearrangement links TRBV5-1 to TRBJ2-5; the D gene could be TRBD1 or TRBD2 (6 bases each). The germline CDR1 and CDR2 sequences are SGHRS and YFSETQ. The CDR3 runs to 14 residues. The CDR3 DNA sequence: TGCGTCAGCAGCTTGGGGGGCCGTCAAGAGACCCAGTACTTC. Translated, it gives CVSSLGGRQETQYF.